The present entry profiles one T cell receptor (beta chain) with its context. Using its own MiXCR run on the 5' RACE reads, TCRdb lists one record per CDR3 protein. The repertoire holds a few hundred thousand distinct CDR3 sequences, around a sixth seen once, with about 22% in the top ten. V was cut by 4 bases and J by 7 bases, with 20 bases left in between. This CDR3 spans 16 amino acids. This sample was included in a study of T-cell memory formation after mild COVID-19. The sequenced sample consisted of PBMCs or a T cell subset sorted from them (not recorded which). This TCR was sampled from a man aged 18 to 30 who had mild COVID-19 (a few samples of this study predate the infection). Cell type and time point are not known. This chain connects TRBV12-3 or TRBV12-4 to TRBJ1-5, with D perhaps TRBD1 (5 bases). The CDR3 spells CASSYRPQGYDQPQHF. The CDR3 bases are TGTGCCAGCAGTTATCGGCCGCAGGGCTACGACCAGCCCCAGCATTTT.